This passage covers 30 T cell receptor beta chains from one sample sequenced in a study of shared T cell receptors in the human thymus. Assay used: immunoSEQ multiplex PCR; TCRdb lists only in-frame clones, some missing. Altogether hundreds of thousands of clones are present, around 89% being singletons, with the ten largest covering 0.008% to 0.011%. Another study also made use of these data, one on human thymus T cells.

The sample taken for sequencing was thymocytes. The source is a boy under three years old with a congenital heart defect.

This CDR3 reads CASSLSGEGDQETQYF. The CDR3 bases are TGTGCCAGCAGCTTGTCGGGGGAGGGGGACCAAGAGACCCAGTACTTC. The chain joins TRBV5-6 to TRBJ2-5; TRBD2 is a possible D gene (7 bases). The ends were cut back, 1 base at V and 0 bases at J, with 13 bases in the middle. CDR3 size: 16 residues. Germline CDR1 is SGHDT and CDR2 is YYEEEE.

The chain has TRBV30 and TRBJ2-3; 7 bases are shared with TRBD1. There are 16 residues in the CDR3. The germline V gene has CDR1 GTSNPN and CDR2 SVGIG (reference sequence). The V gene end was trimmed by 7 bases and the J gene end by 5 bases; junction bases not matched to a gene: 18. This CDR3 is CAFRPNLGTAEDTQYF. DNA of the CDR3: TGTGCCTTCCGCCCAAACCTAGGGACAGCGGAAGATACGCAGTATTTT.

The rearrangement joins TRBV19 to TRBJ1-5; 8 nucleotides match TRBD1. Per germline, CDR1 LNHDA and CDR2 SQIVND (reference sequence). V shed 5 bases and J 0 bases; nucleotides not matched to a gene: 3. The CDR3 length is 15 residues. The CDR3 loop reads CASSDRGDSNQPQHF. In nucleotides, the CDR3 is TGTGCCAGTAGTGACAGGGGTGATAGCAATCAGCCCCAGCATTTT.

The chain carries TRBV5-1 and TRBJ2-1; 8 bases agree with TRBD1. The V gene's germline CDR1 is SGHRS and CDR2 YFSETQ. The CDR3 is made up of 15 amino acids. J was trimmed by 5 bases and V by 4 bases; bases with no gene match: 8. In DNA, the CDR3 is TGCGCCAGCAGCGCTGGACAGGGCGTCGACAATGAGCAGTTCTTC. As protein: CASSAGQGVDNEQFF.

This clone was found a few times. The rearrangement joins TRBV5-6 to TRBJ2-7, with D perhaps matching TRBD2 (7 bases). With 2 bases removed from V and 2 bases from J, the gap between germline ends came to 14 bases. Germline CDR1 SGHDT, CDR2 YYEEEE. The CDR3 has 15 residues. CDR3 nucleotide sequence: TGTGCCAGCAGCTTAGACCGGGGGGCCCCCTACGAGCAGTACTTC. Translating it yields CASSLDRGAPYEQYF.

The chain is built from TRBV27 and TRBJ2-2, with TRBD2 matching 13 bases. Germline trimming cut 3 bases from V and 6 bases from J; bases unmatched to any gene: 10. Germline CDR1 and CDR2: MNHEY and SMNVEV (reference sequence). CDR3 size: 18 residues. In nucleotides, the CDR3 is TGTGCCAGCAGTTTTACTAGCGGGAGGGCCGCCGATGCCGGGGAGCTGTTTTTT. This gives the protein CASSFTSGRAADAGELFF.

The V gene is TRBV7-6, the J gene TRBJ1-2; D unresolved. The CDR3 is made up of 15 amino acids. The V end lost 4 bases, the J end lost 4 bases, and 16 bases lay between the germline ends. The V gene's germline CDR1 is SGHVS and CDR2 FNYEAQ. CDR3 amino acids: CASSSLDDISYGYTF. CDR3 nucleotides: TGTGCCAGCAGCTCCCTTGATGACATTTCCTATGGCTACACCTTC.

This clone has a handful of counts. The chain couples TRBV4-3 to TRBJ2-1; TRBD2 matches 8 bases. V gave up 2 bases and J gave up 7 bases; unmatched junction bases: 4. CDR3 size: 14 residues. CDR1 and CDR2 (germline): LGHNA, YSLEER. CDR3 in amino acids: CASSQNPSGNEQFF. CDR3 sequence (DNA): TGCGCCAGCAGCCAAAACCCTAGCGGGAATGAGCAGTTCTTC.

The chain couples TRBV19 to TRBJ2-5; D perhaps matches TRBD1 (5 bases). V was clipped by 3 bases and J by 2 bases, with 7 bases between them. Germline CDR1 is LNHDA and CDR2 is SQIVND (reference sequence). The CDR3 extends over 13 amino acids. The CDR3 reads CASSMNRQETQYF. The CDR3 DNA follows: TGTGCCAGTAGTATGAACAGGCAAGAGACCCAGTACTTC.

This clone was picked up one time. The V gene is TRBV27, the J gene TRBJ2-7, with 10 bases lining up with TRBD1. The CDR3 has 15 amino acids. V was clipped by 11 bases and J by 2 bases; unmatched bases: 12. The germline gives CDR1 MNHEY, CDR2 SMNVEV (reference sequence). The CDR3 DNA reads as TGTGCCTCCACCCAAAGGGGACAGGGGCCCTACGAGCAGTACTTC. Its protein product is CASTQRGQGPYEQYF.

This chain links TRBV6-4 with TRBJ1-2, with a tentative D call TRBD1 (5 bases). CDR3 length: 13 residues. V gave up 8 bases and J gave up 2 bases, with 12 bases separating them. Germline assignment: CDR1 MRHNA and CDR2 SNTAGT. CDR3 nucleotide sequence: TGTGCCAGCTCCGTGGGGCCCAACTATGGCTACACCTTC. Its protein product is CASSVGPNYGYTF.

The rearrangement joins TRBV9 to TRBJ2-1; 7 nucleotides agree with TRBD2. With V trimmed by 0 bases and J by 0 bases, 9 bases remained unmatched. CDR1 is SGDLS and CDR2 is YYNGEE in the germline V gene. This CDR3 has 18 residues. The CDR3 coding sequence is TGTGCCAGCAGCGTAGAGGAGCGGGACTTGAGCTCCTACAATGAGCAGTTCTTC. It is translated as CASSVEERDLSSYNEQFF.

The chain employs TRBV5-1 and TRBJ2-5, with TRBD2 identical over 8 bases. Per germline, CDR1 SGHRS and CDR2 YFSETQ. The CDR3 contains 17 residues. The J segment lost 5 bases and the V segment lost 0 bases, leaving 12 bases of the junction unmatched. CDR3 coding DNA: TGCGCCAGCAGCTTGGCAGGGCTAGCGGGCCCACTCGAGACCCAGTACTTC. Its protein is CASSLAGLAGPLETQYF.

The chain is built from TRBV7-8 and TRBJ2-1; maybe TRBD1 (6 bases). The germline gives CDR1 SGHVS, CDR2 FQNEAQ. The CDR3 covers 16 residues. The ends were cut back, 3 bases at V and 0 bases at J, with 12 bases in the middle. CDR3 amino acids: CASSLATGSSYNEQFF. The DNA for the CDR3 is TGTGCCAGCAGCTTGGCTACAGGGAGCTCCTACAATGAGCAGTTCTTC.

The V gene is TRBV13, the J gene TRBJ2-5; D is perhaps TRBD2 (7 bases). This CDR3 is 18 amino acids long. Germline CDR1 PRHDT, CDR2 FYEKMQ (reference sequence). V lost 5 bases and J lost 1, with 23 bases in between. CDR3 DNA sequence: TGTGCCAGCAGCCCAACACCCAAGGGGGGGTATCGCCAAGAGACCCAGTACTTC. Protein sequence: CASSPTPKGGYRQETQYF.

The CDR3 DNA follows: TGTGCCAGCAGCTCGGGACTAGCGATCACAGATACGCAGTATTTT. As protein: CASSSGLAITDTQYF. The chain uses TRBV5-4 and TRBJ2-3; 10 bases map to TRBD2. Germline CDR1 SGHNT, CDR2 YYREEE (reference sequence). The CDR3 has 15 amino acids. The V segment lost 3 bases and the J segment 2 bases; nucleotides outside the gene matches: 3.

The CDR3 DNA follows: TGTGCCAGCAGCTCCAGACTTTCCCATGAGCAGTTCTTC. It specifies CASSSRLSHEQFF. V is TRBV11-3 and J is TRBJ2-1, with D unresolved. Germline V gene data show CDR1 as SGHNT and CDR2 as YENEEA. The CDR3 sequence is 13 residues long. Trimming removed 4 bases from V and 8 bases from J, with 12 bases in between.

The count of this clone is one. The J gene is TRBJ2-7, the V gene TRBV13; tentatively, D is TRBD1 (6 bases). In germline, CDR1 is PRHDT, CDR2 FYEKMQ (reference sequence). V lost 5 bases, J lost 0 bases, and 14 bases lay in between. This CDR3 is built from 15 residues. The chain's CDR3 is CASSRTELSSYEQYF. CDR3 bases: TGTGCCAGCAGCCGGACAGAGCTCTCCTCCTACGAGCAGTACTTC. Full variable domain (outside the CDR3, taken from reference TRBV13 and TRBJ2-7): AAGVIQSPRHLIKEKRETATLKCYPIPRHDTVYWYQQGPGQDPQFLISFYEKMQSDKGSIPDRFSAQQFSDYHSELNMSSLELGDSALYFCASSRTELSSYEQYFGPGTRLTVT.

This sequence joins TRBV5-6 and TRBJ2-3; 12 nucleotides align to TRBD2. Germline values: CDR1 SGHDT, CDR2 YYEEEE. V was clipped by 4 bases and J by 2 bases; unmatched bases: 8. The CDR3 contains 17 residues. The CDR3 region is CASSTSGTSGHTDTQYF. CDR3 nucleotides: TGTGCCAGCAGCACCTCCGGGACTAGCGGGCACACAGATACGCAGTATTTT.

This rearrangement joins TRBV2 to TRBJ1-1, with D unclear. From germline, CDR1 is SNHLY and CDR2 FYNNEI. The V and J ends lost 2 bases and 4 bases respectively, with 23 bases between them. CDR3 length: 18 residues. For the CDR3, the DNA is TGTGCCAGCAGTGAACTCCTAGGCATTAAGAGGAGGATCACTGAAGCTTTCTTT. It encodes CASSELLGIKRRITEAFF.

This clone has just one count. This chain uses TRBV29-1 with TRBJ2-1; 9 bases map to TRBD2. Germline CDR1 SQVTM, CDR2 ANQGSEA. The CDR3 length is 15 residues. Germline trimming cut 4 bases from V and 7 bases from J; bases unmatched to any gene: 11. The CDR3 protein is CSVASSSGRWNEQFF. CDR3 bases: TGCAGCGTTGCTTCTTCCAGCGGGAGGTGGAATGAGCAGTTCTTC.

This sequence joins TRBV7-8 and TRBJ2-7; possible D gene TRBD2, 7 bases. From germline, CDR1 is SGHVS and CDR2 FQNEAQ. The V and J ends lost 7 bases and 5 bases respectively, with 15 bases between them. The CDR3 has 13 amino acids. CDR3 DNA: TGTGCCAGCATCCCAAGGCGGGGGCACGAGCAGTACTTC. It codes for CASIPRRGHEQYF.

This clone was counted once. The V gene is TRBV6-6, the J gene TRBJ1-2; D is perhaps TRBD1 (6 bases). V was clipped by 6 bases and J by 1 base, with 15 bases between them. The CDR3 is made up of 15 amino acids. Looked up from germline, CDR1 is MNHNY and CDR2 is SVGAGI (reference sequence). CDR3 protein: CASRRGGRLNYGYTF. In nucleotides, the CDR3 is TGTGCCAGCAGAAGAGGGGGACGGCTTAACTATGGCTACACCTTC.

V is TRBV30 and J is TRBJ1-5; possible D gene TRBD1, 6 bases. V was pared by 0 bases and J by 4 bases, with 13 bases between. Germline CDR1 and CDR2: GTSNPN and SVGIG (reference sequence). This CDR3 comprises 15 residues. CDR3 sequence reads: CAWSVRGIFNQPQHF. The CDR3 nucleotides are TGTGCCTGGAGTGTAAGGGGGATTTTTAATCAGCCCCAGCATTTT.

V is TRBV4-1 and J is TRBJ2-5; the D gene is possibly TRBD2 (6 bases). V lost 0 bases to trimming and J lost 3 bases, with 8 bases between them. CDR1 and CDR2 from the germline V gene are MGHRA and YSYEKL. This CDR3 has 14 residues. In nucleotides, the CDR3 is TGCGCCAGCAGCCAAGAATGGGGGGAAGAGACCCAGTACTTC. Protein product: CASSQEWGEETQYF.

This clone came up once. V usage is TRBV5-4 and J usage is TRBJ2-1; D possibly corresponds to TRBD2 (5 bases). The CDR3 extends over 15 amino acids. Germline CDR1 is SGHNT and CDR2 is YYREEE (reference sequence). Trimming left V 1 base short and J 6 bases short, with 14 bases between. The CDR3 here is CASSLPGIDANEQFF. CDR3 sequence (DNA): TGTGCCAGCAGCTTGCCCGGGATTGATGCCAATGAGCAGTTCTTC.

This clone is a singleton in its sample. The CDR3 DNA is TGTGCCAGCTCACCGGAATTAGCGGGAGTAGATACGCAGTATTTT. Amino acids: CASSPELAGVDTQYF. The J gene is TRBJ2-3, the V gene TRBV18, with 9 positions matching TRBD2. Trimming cost V 3 bases and J 5 bases; bases outside gene matches: 6. This CDR3 comprises 15 residues. CDR1 and CDR2 from the germline V gene are KGHSH and LQKENI.

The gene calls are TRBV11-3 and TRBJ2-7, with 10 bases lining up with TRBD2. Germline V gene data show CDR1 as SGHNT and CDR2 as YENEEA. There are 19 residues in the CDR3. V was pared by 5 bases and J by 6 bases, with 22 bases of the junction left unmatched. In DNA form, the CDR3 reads TGTGCCAGCAGCCGATTGGGGGGGAGCGGGAGGGCCTACGGGCTCGAGCAGTACTTC. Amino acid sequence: CASSRLGGSGRAYGLEQYF.

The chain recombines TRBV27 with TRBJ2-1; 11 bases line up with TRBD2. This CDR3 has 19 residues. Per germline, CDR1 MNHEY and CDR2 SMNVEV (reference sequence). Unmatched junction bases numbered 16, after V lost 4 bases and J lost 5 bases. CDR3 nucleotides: TGTGCCAGCAGTTCCACCTCCGGGACTAGCGGAACCACAGACAATGAGCAGTTCTTC. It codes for CASSSTSGTSGTTDNEQFF.

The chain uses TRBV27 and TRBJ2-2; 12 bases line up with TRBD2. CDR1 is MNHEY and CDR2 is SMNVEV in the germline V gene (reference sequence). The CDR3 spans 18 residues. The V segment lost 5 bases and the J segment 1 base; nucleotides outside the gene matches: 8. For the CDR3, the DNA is TGTGCCAGCAGTCTAAGACTAGCGGGAGAGGAGAACACCGGGGAGCTGTTTTTT. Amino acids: CASSLRLAGEENTGELFF.